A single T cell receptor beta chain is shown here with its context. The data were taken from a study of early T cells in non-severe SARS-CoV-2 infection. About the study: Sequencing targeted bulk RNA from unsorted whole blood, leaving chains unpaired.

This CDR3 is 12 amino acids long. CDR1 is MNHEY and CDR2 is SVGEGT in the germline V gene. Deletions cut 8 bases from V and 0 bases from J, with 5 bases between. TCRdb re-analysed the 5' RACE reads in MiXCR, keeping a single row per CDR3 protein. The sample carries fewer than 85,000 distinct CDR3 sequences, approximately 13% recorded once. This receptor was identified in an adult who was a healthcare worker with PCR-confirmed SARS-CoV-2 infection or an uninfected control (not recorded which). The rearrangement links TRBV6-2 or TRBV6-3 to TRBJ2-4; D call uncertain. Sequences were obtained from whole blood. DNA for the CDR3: TGTGCCAGCGGGGAAGCCAAAAACATTCAGTACTTC. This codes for CASGEAKNIQYF.